The source of this T cell receptor beta chain is a study of OX40 agonist ivuxolimab in advanced cancers. Study details: In this cohort, patients received ivuxolimab, an agonistic anti-OX40 (CD134) antibody. Partial responses were seen in three patients, one with hepatocellular carcinoma and two with cutaneous melanoma.

The V gene's germline CDR1 is MNHEY and CDR2 SVGAGI. This CDR3 comprises 14 residues. Trimming took 5 bases from V and 0 from J, leaving 11 bases between them. Study-level points and caveats: Some of the nonresponding patients also showed low levels of normalized T-cell clonal expansion. No determination was made of the antigen specificity of the expanded peripheral T cells.

Data came from immunoSEQ multiplex PCR; TCRdb stores just in-frame clones and leaves some out. The profile covers 41,000 or so clones, with 85% appearing a single time and less than 45% taken by the ten largest. About this clone itself: The antigen is undetermined.

V gene TRBV6-5 combines with J gene TRBJ2-7; TRBD1 might be the D (5 bases). The input for sequencing was CD4+ or CD8+ T cells sorted from blood, taken in a trial of the OX40 agonist ivuxolimab. This clonotype originated in an adult with an advanced solid tumor such as melanoma, head and neck, liver or kidney cancer. The CDR3 DNA is TGTGCCAGCAGTGGCCGAGACAGCTCCTACGAGCAGTACTTC. Residues: CASSGRDSSYEQYF.